The T cell receptor beta chain described here comes from a study of TIL therapy for anti-PD-1-resistant metastatic lung cancer. Study background: Median patient age was about 55, ranging roughly 38-75 years.

The CDR3 runs 15 residues. Study-level findings and limits: The baseline peripheral repertoire was partially replaced by infused TIL clonotypes that later decayed. Patients were highly selected, enriched for treatment-naive, never-smoker and oncogene-addicted cases.

Comment on this clone: Its target is not known.

Sequencing used immunoSEQ v3. Survey-level samples got 1.5 million to 2.5 million read pairs; deep-level samples got about 5-6.5 million. Only in-frame clones appear in the TCRdb table, and some are missing; sequencing was by immunoSEQ multiplex PCR. Of some 57,000 clones in the sample, 87% are singletons; the top ten hold 2.6%. Time point indicated: pre-treatment sample, taken before nivolumab and TIL therapy. The sequenced sample was blood, obtained at baseline. V usage is TRBV21-1 and J usage is TRBJ2-7; the D call of TRBD1 is as the table states it, not checked on the DNA. TRBV21-1 is marked as a pseudogene. The receptor's source is a person aged 25-85 years with non-small cell lung cancer. CDR3 coding DNA: TGTGCCAGCCGGATAATAAACAGGGGAAAGTACGAGCAGTACTTC. This sequence encodes CASRIINRGKYEQYF.